The 32 T cell receptor beta chains below were found in one sample sequenced in a study of human T cells and chemical hapten exposure. In TCRdb, the RACE reads were re-called with MiXCR into one record per CDR3 protein. Here the sample spans tens of thousands of distinct CDR3 sequences, over 8.5% being singletons. Time point in this sample: patch test 1, 2 weeks after DPC sensitization. As for treatment: therapeutic diphenylcyclopropenone sensitization with weekly scalp DPC. The sequencing here drew on whole blood, taken in connection with sensitization to the hapten diphenylcyclopropenone (DPC). The receptor source for this set is a woman in her fifties or sixties with alopecia areata. Some clones in this sample may be carry-over from other donors' samples.

This clonotype came up a few times. The chain is built from TRBV5-1 and TRBJ2-4; no firm D call. Germline CDR1 reads SGHRS; CDR2 reads YFSETQ. The CDR3 runs to 13 residues. Between the trimmed V and J ends, which lost 4 bases and 3 bases, there was a span of 8 bases. In DNA, the CDR3 is TGCGCCAGCAGCGAAATCGGCAAAAACATTCAGTACTTC. This translates into CASSEIGKNIQYF.

This clonotype was detected ten times or more. V is TRBV6-5 and J is TRBJ2-7, with a tentative D call TRBD1 (5 bases). The germline V gene encodes CDR1 MNHEY and CDR2 SVGAGI. Trimming removed 7 bases from V and 3 bases from J, with 10 bases in between. The length of the CDR3 is 12 residues. The CDR3 loop reads CASKGQHYEQYF. As DNA, the CDR3 is TGTGCCAGCAAGGGGCAGCACTACGAGCAGTACTTC.

The chain recombines TRBV29-1 with TRBJ1-1; D is unclear. The V end lost 4 bases, the J end lost 1 base, and 13 bases lay between the germline ends. The CDR3 length is 14 residues. Germline CDR1 and CDR2: SQVTM and ANQGSEA. The CDR3 coding sequence is TGCAGCGTTGCGAGTTGGGGAGGGAACACTGAAGCTTTCTTT. It specifies CSVASWGGNTEAFF.

The genes are TRBV5-1 and TRBJ1-1; unclear D gene. V gave up 4 bases and J gave up 0 bases, with 10 bases separating them. Per the germline V gene, CDR1 is SGHRS and CDR2 is YFSETQ. The CDR3 has 14 amino acids. The CDR3 here is CASSPDGVNTEAFF. As DNA, the CDR3 is TGCGCCAGCAGCCCAGACGGGGTGAACACTGAAGCTTTCTTT.

The V and J genes are TRBV7-3 and TRBJ2-7; 9 nucleotides match TRBD1. Germline lookup yields CDR1 SGHTA and CDR2 FQGTGA. V gave up 2 bases and J gave up 1 base; unmatched junction bases: 6. There are 16 residues in the CDR3. CDR3 sequence: CASSLVGGTGSYEQYF. The CDR3 DNA is TGTGCCAGCAGCTTAGTTGGCGGGACAGGGTCCTACGAGCAGTACTTC.

The chain couples TRBV29-1 to TRBJ2-7; tentative D call: TRBD1 (6 bases). The CDR3 spans 14 residues. Germline values: CDR1 SQVTM, CDR2 ANQGSEA. The CDR3, as DNA: TGCAGTGTCGCGTATTCAGGGGTAAGCTACGAGCAGTACTTC. Translated: CSVAYSGVSYEQYF.

This sequence joins TRBV27 and TRBJ1-1; D may be TRBD1 (6 bases). This CDR3 region has 20 residues. V lost 2 bases and J lost 0, with 25 bases in between. Germline values: CDR1 MNHEY, CDR2 SMNVEV (reference sequence). As DNA, the CDR3 is TGTGCCAGCAGTTTACCGAAAAGTAGGGGGGCGGGAAACATGAACACTGAAGCTTTCTTT. This encodes CASSLPKSRGAGNMNTEAFF.

This clonotype was detected ten times or more. The chain couples TRBV7-9 to TRBJ2-5, with 10 bases identical to TRBD1. The CDR3 is 17 amino acids. The V gene's germline CDR1 is SEHNR and CDR2 FQNEAQ (reference sequence). Trimming at V came to 3 bases and at J to 5 bases, leaving 12 bases not matched to a gene. The CDR3 sequence: CASSFGTGVSLGETQYF. The CDR3, as DNA: TGTGCCAGCAGCTTTGGGACAGGGGTATCCTTAGGTGAGACCCAGTACTTC.

This clonotype was counted only a few times. The rearrangement uses TRBV5-1 and TRBJ2-7; D may be TRBD1 (6 bases). The germline CDR1 and CDR2 sequences are SGHRS and YFSETQ. Trimming took off 0 bases at V and 7 bases at J, with 14 bases between the two ends. This CDR3 is 14 amino acids long. CDR3 bases: TGCGCCAGCAGCTTGGATGGGGGCCCTGGGGAGCAGTACTTC. This translates into CASSLDGGPGEQYF.

This clonotype came up once. Being one base from a much bigger clone, this may be a read error. J is TRBJ2-5 and V is TRBV24-1, with a possible D match to TRBD1 (6 bases). CDR1 KGHDR and CDR2 SFDVKD come from the germline V gene. The CDR3 runs to 13 residues. In DNA, the CDR3 is TGTGCCACCAGTGAAAAACAGGGAAAGACCCGGTACTTC. Its translation: CATSEKQGKTRYF.

This clonotype was counted ten times or more. The rearrangement joins TRBV2 to TRBJ2-7, with D perhaps TRBD2 (6 bases). V lost 7 bases to trimming and J lost 2 bases, with 15 bases between them. CDR3 size: 14 residues. Germline CDR1 reads SNHLY; CDR2 reads FYNNEI. CDR3 bases: TGTGCCAGCAATCTCCGGGGGAGGACCTACGAGCAGTACTTC. Protein sequence: CASNLRGRTYEQYF.

This clonotype came up many times. The rearrangement joins TRBV7-3 to TRBJ2-1; 7 bases match TRBD2. The CDR3 has 15 residues. J gave up 6 bases and V 5 bases, and 10 bases lay outside the gene matches. Germline values: CDR1 SGHTA, CDR2 FQGTGA. CDR3 sequence reads: CASSVSAGAGNEQFF. The CDR3 nucleotides read TGTGCCAGCAGCGTTAGCGCGGGAGCTGGCAATGAGCAGTTCTTC.

This clonotype was found many times. V usage is TRBV20-1 and J usage is TRBJ1-1; 7 bases match TRBD1. This CDR3 is built from 16 residues. With V trimmed by 6 bases and J by 1 base, 14 bases remained unmatched. In germline, CDR1 is DFQATT, CDR2 SNEGSKA (reference sequence). CDR3 sequence (DNA): TGCAGTGCCCCGGCCGGCAGGGGGGTCTCGAACACTGAAGCTTTCTTT. Translating it yields CSAPAGRGVSNTEAFF.

This clonotype was recorded a few times. The rearrangement joins TRBV7-2 to TRBJ2-1; no firm D call. Per germline, CDR1 SGHTA and CDR2 FQGNSA. The CDR3 totals 12 residues. Trimming shortened V by 4 bases and J by 5 bases, and 6 bases separated the two germline ends. The CDR3 DNA follows: TGTGCCAGCAGCTCAAAAAACAATGAGCAGTTCTTC. This codes for CASSSKNNEQFF.

This clonotype was picked up many times. CDR3 protein: CSARTGLTNSPLHF. DNA of the CDR3: TGCAGTGCACGGACAGGGCTGACTAATTCACCCCTCCACTTT. This rearrangement joins TRBV20-1 to TRBJ1-6; 8 bases fit TRBD1. The ends lost 6 bases at V and 6 bases at J; junction bases unmatched: 7. Germline V gives CDR1 DFQATT, CDR2 SNEGSKA (reference sequence). The CDR3 is made up of 14 amino acids.

At least ten counts were recorded for this clonotype. The chain employs TRBV6-5 and TRBJ1-5, with a possible D match to TRBD1 (5 bases). V was cut by 6 bases and J by 1 base, with 10 bases left in between. Germline values: CDR1 MNHEY, CDR2 SVGAGI. This CDR3 is built from 14 residues. The CDR3 reads CASSNHRSNQPQHF. DNA for the CDR3: TGTGCCAGCAGCAATCACAGGAGCAATCAGCCCCAGCATTTT.

In this sample, this clonotype turned up a few times. The V gene is TRBV3-1, the J gene TRBJ1-6; 11 positions match TRBD1. Germline values: CDR1 LGHDT, CDR2 YNNKEL (reference sequence). The CDR3 has 15 amino acids. Losses at the gene ends were 6 bases for V and 7 bases for J; bases not matched to a gene: 5. The DNA of the CDR3 is TGTGCCAGCAGGAGGACAGGGGGCCCAAATTCACCCCTCCACTTT. Translating gives CASRRTGGPNSPLHF.

V usage is TRBV4-1 and J usage is TRBJ1-1; a possible D gene is TRBD1 (5 bases). Trimming took 2 bases from V and 1 from J, leaving 11 bases between them. The CDR3 length is 15 residues. The germline V gene encodes CDR1 MGHRA and CDR2 YSYEKL. The CDR3 here is CASSQLRQGNTEAFF. In DNA, the CDR3 is TGCGCCAGCAGCCAACTGAGGCAGGGGAACACTGAAGCTTTCTTT.

This clonotype was seen at least ten times. The chain is built from TRBV7-6 and TRBJ2-1; perhaps TRBD2 as D (7 bases). CDR3 length: 14 residues. V was cut by 4 bases and J by 5 bases, with 12 bases left in between. Germline loops: CDR1 SGHVS, CDR2 FNYEAQ. CDR3 protein: CASSSRGANNEQFF. DNA for the CDR3: TGTGCCAGCAGCTCCCGGGGGGCCAACAATGAGCAGTTCTTC.

This sequence joins TRBV5-6 and TRBJ2-7, with TRBD1 as a possible D gene (6 bases). Per germline, CDR1 SGHDT and CDR2 YYEEEE. Trimming removed 1 base at V and 7 bases at J, with 24 bases between. This CDR3 is built from 17 residues. The CDR3 protein is CASSLSQQGLRLREQYF. The CDR3 bases are TGTGCCAGCAGCTTGTCCCAACAGGGCCTCCGTCTGAGAGAGCAGTACTTC.

V gene TRBV6-2 or TRBV6-3 combines with J gene TRBJ2-7; D is unresolved. The CDR3 extends over 12 amino acids. Trimming took off 6 bases at V and 5 bases at J, with 11 bases between the two ends. CDR1 is MNHEY and CDR2 is SVGEGT in the germline V gene. This CDR3 reads CASSWTRDEQYF. CDR3 bases: TGTGCCAGCAGCTGGACCCGGGACGAGCAGTACTTC.

This clonotype was counted many times. This rearrangement joins TRBV5-1 to TRBJ2-3; D is tentatively TRBD1 or TRBD2 (5 bases each). CDR1 is SGHRS, CDR2 YFSETQ, per germline. The CDR3 has 14 residues. The germline V and J ends were trimmed by 7 bases and 2 bases, with 14 bases remaining between them. The DNA for the CDR3 is TGCGCCAGCGGAATTAACGGGGCCACAGATACGCAGTATTTT. Translation: CASGINGATDTQYF.

The chain joins TRBV12-3 or TRBV12-4 to TRBJ1-1; TRBD1 matches 8 bases. This CDR3 comprises 14 residues. With 2 bases clipped from V and 11 bases from J, the junction kept 10 bases outside the gene matches. In nucleotides, the CDR3 is TGTGCCAGCAGTTTATATGGACAGGGTGGGATGGCTTTCTTT. As protein: CASSLYGQGGMAFF.

The chain links TRBV27 to TRBJ2-3; D gene unclear. Germline V gives CDR1 MNHEY, CDR2 SMNVEV (reference sequence). Trimming took off 2 bases at V and 2 bases at J, with 8 bases between the two ends. The CDR3 sequence is 14 residues long. Here the CDR3 reads CASSLMSNTDTQYF. The DNA for the CDR3 is TGTGCCAGCAGTTTAATGAGTAACACAGATACGCAGTATTTT.

At least ten counts were recorded for this clonotype. The chain recombines TRBV28 with TRBJ2-7; D ambiguous. Germline CDR1 and CDR2: MDHEN and SYDVKM. The CDR3 covers 12 residues. V shed 10 bases and J shed 2 bases, with 12 bases lying between them. The CDR3 reads CAILGSPYEQYF. CDR3 in DNA: TGTGCCATCCTCGGGTCCCCCTACGAGCAGTACTTC.

Many counts were recorded for this clonotype. The chain has TRBV4-3 and TRBJ2-7; 10 bases are a match to TRBD1. The CDR3 spans 16 residues. The V gene's germline CDR1 is LGHNA and CDR2 YSLEER. Germline trimming cut 1 base from V and 7 bases from J; bases unmatched to any gene: 10. The CDR3 nucleotides read TGCGCCAGCAGCCAAGCCTTTGGACAGGGGGTTTATGAGCAGTACTTC. This encodes CASSQAFGQGVYEQYF.

This clonotype was picked up many times. The genes are TRBV18 and TRBJ2-3; no clear D. Deletions cut 1 base from V and 3 bases from J, with 14 bases between. The CDR3 sequence is 16 residues long. Per the germline V gene, CDR1 is KGHSH and CDR2 is LQKENI. The CDR3 coding sequence is TGTGCCAGCTCACCACGTAAATCGTCCGGGACAGATACGCAGTATTTT. The encoded protein is CASSPRKSSGTDTQYF.

This clonotype has just a few counts. V gene TRBV7-9 combines with J gene TRBJ2-1; D remains ambiguous. Trimming removed 5 bases at V and 6 bases at J, with 8 bases between. This CDR3 is 12 amino acids long. CDR1 is SEHNR, CDR2 FQNEAQ, per germline (reference sequence). CDR3 region: CASSPVRNEQFF. In nucleotides, the CDR3 is TGTGCCAGCAGCCCGGTCCGCAATGAGCAGTTCTTC.

This clonotype was observed many times. The chain recombines TRBV11-2 with TRBJ2-3, with TRBD2 matching over 12 bases. The CDR3 length is 16 residues. Germline V gives CDR1 SGHAT, CDR2 FQNNGV. Unmatched junction bases numbered 4, after V lost 3 bases and J lost 3 bases. CDR3 in DNA: TGTGCCAGCAGCTTGACTAGCGGGGGAACGACAGATACGCAGTATTTT. Translation gives CASSLTSGGTTDTQYF.

This clonotype has a handful of counts. The chain couples TRBV5-1 to TRBJ1-2; TRBD1 is a possible D gene (5 bases). Germline values: CDR1 SGHRS, CDR2 YFSETQ. The CDR3 covers 14 residues. V shed 0 bases and J shed 2 bases, with 8 bases lying between them. This CDR3 is CASSLDGANYGYTF. The CDR3, as DNA: TGCGCCAGCAGCTTGGACGGGGCCAACTATGGCTACACCTTC.

The chain is built from TRBV7-2 and TRBJ2-5; D may be TRBD1 (5 bases). The CDR3 loop spans 15 amino acids. The V gene's germline CDR1 is SGHTA and CDR2 FQGNSA. V was trimmed by 5 bases and J by 4 bases, leaving 17 bases between them. The CDR3 is CASSRSRTTRETQYF. CDR3 nucleotide sequence: TGTGCCAGCAGCCGGTCTAGGACAACCAGAGAGACCCAGTACTTC.

This clonotype was detected ten times or more. V and J are TRBV5-4 and TRBJ2-1; weak D call: TRBD2 (6 bases). Trimming removed 1 base at V and 5 bases at J, with 13 bases between. Germline values: CDR1 SGHNT, CDR2 YYREEE (reference sequence). This CDR3 has 15 amino acids. The CDR3: CASSLSPRDHNEQFF. In DNA, the CDR3 is TGTGCCAGCAGCTTGTCCCCGCGGGACCACAATGAGCAGTTCTTC.